The sequence of this T cell receptor beta chain was determined in a study of T cells in Graves' hyperthyroidism and ophthalmopathy. In its sample, this clonotype was seen many times. What it binds is not known. Exclusions: uncontrolled infection, other autoimmune disease, pregnancy, lactation. For the diagnoses, clinical symptoms, serum thyroxine and TRAb, thyroid ultrasound and orbital computed tomography were used. Study-wide findings and caveats: Blood also carried most thyroid clonotypes expanded above 0.001. Ophthalmopathy was separated from stable hyperthyroidism by a 13 V-J model.

V was trimmed by 5 bases and J by 6 bases, leaving 14 bases between them. The CDR3 loop spans 15 amino acids. Germline V gene data show CDR1 as SGHTA and CDR2 as FQGNSA. Template material for amplifying TCR beta CDR3 regions consisted of RNA transcripts. The HTBI primer set drove a first-round RT-PCR of the TCR CDR3. TCRdb re-called the multiplex PCR reads with MiXCR, one entry per CDR3 protein. The sample contains roughly 500,000 distinct CDR3 sequences, around 50% of which appear only once. The material sequenced was peripheral blood or thyroid tissue (not recorded which). The chain uses TRBV7-2 and TRBJ1-6; D is possibly TRBD1 (6 bases). This receptor was taken from an adult woman with Graves' disease, either hyperthyroidism or ophthalmopathy (not recorded which). This CDR3 is CASSRTGNSNSPLHF. The DNA for the CDR3 is TGTGCCAGCAGCCGCACAGGGAATAGTAATTCACCCCTCCACTTT.